This entry lists 28 T cell receptor beta chains sequenced from one sample in a study of cytomegalovirus exposure and HLA in healthy donors. This PCR relied on a set of 60 Vbeta primers and 13 Jbeta primers. The protocol was immunoSEQ multiplex PCR, while the TCRdb copy is restricted to in-frame clones and leaves out a portion. Of 190,000 or so clones listed, roughly 80% are singletons. Material: PBMCs. These TCRs come from a woman aged 45-59 years in good health and CMV-seropositive.

With regard to this clone: This specimen includes other DNA sequences encoding the same CDR3. The chain employs TRBV11-2 and TRBJ1-1, with D tentatively TRBD1 (5 bases). The CDR3 is 16 amino acids. Germline CDR1 SGHAT, CDR2 FQNNGV. The V and J ends lost 5 bases and 3 bases respectively, with 19 bases between them. The CDR3, as DNA: TGTGCCAGCAGCCCTCGGGGGGGAAAAGGGGACACTGAAGCTTTCTTT. Translated: CASSPRGGKGDTEAFF.

This chain connects TRBV18 to TRBJ1-6; D is possibly TRBD1 (6 bases). This CDR3 comprises 14 residues. Germline-derived CDR1 and CDR2 are KGHSH and LQKENI. V lost 8 bases and J 8 bases, leaving 16 bases between the germline ends. The CDR3 DNA follows: TGTGCCAGCCCATCCCGACAGGCAGATTCACCCCTCCACTTT. It specifies CASPSRQADSPLHF.

The chain recombines TRBV6-1 with TRBJ1-3; the D gene is possibly TRBD1 (6 bases). This CDR3 has 14 amino acids. From germline, CDR1 is MNHNS and CDR2 SASEGT. The V gene lost 6 bases and the J gene lost 4 bases, with 13 bases spanning the gap. CDR3 sequence reads: CASRGGYAGNTIYF. Here the CDR3 DNA reads TGTGCCAGCAGAGGGGGATATGCAGGAAACACCATATATTTT.

The chain links TRBV4-1 to TRBJ1-1, with 9 bases fitting TRBD1. The J segment lost 8 bases and the V segment lost 2 bases, leaving 6 bases of the junction unmatched. The CDR3 spans 14 residues. Germline values: CDR1 MGHRA, CDR2 YSYEKL. The CDR3 sequence: CASSQRTGGFEAFF. CDR3 coding DNA: TGCGCCAGCAGCCAACGTACAGGGGGCTTCGAAGCTTTCTTT.

On this clone: Germline and junction disagree at one end, which may indicate a read error. The chain carries TRBV28 and TRBJ2-7; 10 bases line up with TRBD1. Germline lookup yields CDR1 MDHEN and CDR2 SYDVKM. The CDR3 is made up of 15 amino acids. CDR3 sequence reads: CASSNIPIDRGLLNF. CDR3 sequence (DNA): TGTGCCAGCAGTAATATACCGATCGACAGGGGGCTGCTTAACTTC.

This chain joins TRBV2 and TRBJ2-3; no clear D. CDR3 length: 11 amino acids. The germline V gene has CDR1 SNHLY and CDR2 FYNNEI. Trimming shortened V by 9 bases and J by 6 bases, and 10 bases separated the two germline ends. CDR3 loop: CARGPDDTQYF. Written as DNA, the CDR3 is TGTGCCAGGGGCCCGGATGATACGCAGTATTTT.

The CDR3 DNA reads TGTGCCAGCAGCGCCATGACAGGGTCCGGAGGAGGGCCCCAGCATTTT. Translated: CASSAMTGSGGGPQHF. This chain uses TRBV7-2 with TRBJ1-5; 7 nucleotides match TRBD1. V gave up 5 bases and J gave up 9 bases; unmatched junction bases: 16. The CDR3 extends over 16 amino acids. The germline gives CDR1 SGHTA, CDR2 FQGNSA.

The rearrangement uses TRBV2 and TRBJ1-1, with no clear D. The ends were cut back, 8 bases at V and 4 bases at J, with 11 bases in the middle. Germline V CDR1 and CDR2: SNHLY, FYNNEI. The CDR3 runs 12 residues. Written as DNA, the CDR3 is TGTGCCAGCCCAAGGGAGGGCACTGAAGCTTTCTTT. Translation gives CASPREGTEAFF. The full variable domain, its missing parts supplied by reference TRBV2 and TRBJ1-1, is EPEVTQTPSHQVTQMGQEVILRCVPISNHLYFYWYRQILGQKVEFLVSFYNNEISEKSEIFDDQFSVERPDGSNFTLKIRSTKLEDSAMYFCASPREGTEAFFGQGTRLTVV.

The chain employs TRBV18 and TRBJ2-4, with TRBD2 matching over 7 bases. The CDR3 consists of 16 residues. Germline-derived CDR1 and CDR2 are KGHSH and LQKENI. Unmatched junction bases numbered 7, after V lost 5 bases and J lost 0 bases. CDR3: CASSSRLALAKNIQYF. The CDR3 nucleotides read TGTGCCAGCTCATCCCGACTAGCATTAGCCAAAAACATTCAGTACTTC.

V and J are TRBV16 and TRBJ2-1, with 13 positions matching TRBD2. V lost 0 bases and J lost 8; bases outside the gene matches: 4. Germline V CDR1 and CDR2: KGHSY, FQNENV. This CDR3 has 16 amino acids. CDR3 loop: CASSQSGLAGRDEQFF. The CDR3 nucleotides are TGTGCCAGCAGCCAATCGGGACTAGCGGGGAGGGATGAGCAGTTCTTC.

The gene calls are TRBV28 and TRBJ2-7; D is possibly TRBD1 (6 bases). V shed 10 bases and J shed 3 bases, with 19 bases lying between them. The CDR3 extends over 14 amino acids. Germline values: CDR1 MDHEN, CDR2 SYDVKM. The CDR3 protein is CATRGTLRNYEQYF. CDR3 nucleotides: TGTGCCACTAGGGGGACACTGAGGAACTACGAGCAGTACTTC.

The gene calls are TRBV5-6 and TRBJ1-2, with D unresolved. Germline V gene sequence: CDR1 SGHDT, CDR2 YYEEEE. V was clipped by 5 bases and J by 1 base, with 9 bases between them. The CDR3 contains 13 residues. The CDR3 is CASRGSFNYGYTF. CDR3 nucleotides: TGTGCCAGCAGGGGGAGCTTTAACTATGGCTACACCTTC.

The chain links TRBV29-1 to TRBJ1-1; 7 nucleotides match TRBD1. The ends lost 6 bases at V and 4 bases at J; junction bases unmatched: 2. The CDR3 loop spans 11 amino acids. CDR1 is SQVTM, CDR2 ANQGSEA, per germline. The CDR3 loop reads CSVQGTTEAFF. The CDR3 bases are TGCAGCGTACAGGGGACCACTGAAGCTTTCTTT. The variable domain in full, with the rest retrieved from reference TRBV29-1 and TRBJ1-1, is SAVISQKPSRDICQRGTSLTIQCQVDSQVTMMFWYRQQPGQSLTLIATANQGSEATYESGFVIDKFPISRPNLTFSTLTVSNMSPEDSSIYLCSVQGTTEAFFGQGTRLTVV.

The V and J genes are TRBV7-9 and TRBJ1-5; TRBD1 matches 8 bases. Germline V lookup: CDR1 SEHNR, CDR2 FQNEAQ (reference sequence). Trimming took 5 bases from V and 4 from J; bases not matched to a gene: 4. The CDR3 length is 14 residues. CDR3 region: CASSVGTGNQPQHF. CDR3 coding DNA: TGTGCCAGCAGCGTTGGGACAGGAAATCAGCCCCAGCATTTT.

The gene calls are TRBV15 and TRBJ1-1; possibly TRBD1 for D (5 bases). The germline V gene encodes CDR1 LNHNV and CDR2 YYDKDF (reference sequence). The CDR3 covers 14 residues. V lost 1 base to trimming and J lost 3 bases, with 9 bases between them. The CDR3 loop reads CATSRGGRDTEAFF. CDR3 bases: TGTGCCACCAGCAGAGGGGGCAGGGACACTGAAGCTTTCTTT.

This chain links TRBV6-5 with TRBJ1-1, with a possible D match to TRBD1 (6 bases). CDR1 is MNHEY, CDR2 SVGAGI, per germline. The germline V and J ends were trimmed by 4 bases and 1 base, with 10 bases remaining between them. This CDR3 is built from 14 residues. The CDR3 region is CASSSRGKNTEAFF. DNA of the CDR3: TGTGCCAGCAGTTCCAGGGGAAAGAACACTGAAGCTTTCTTT.

The V call is TRBV5-1, the J call TRBJ2-7, with 9 bases matching TRBD2. The CDR3 has 18 residues. V gave up 0 bases and J gave up 5 bases; unmatched junction bases: 15. Germline loops: CDR1 SGHRS, CDR2 YFSETQ. CDR3 DNA sequence: TGCGCCAGCAGCTTGGGCACTAGCGGGTCTACAGGTATCCACGAGCAGTACTTC. Translated, it gives CASSLGTSGSTGIHEQYF.

The chain uses TRBV19 and TRBJ1-5; 8 nucleotides align to TRBD1. Germline trimming cut 7 bases from V and 4 bases from J; bases unmatched to any gene: 12. CDR1 and CDR2 (germline): LNHDA, SQIVND (reference sequence). This CDR3 has 16 residues. For the CDR3, the DNA is TGTGCCAGTACCCCTATACCGGGACAGGAGAATCAGCCCCAGCATTTT. Amino acid sequence: CASTPIPGQENQPQHF.

This clone was detected only once. The chain combines TRBV5-1 with TRBJ2-1, with D unresolved. The CDR3 totals 15 residues. Germline values: CDR1 SGHRS, CDR2 YFSETQ. Deletions cut 3 bases from V and 6 bases from J, with 16 bases between. The CDR3 spells CASSSGDTSLNEQFF. The CDR3 nucleotides read TGCGCCAGCAGCTCCGGAGATACCAGCCTCAATGAGCAGTTCTTC.

The rearrangement uses TRBV11-3 and TRBJ2-3, with TRBD1 identical over 10 bases. This CDR3 spans 15 amino acids. The V and J ends lost 6 bases and 4 bases, in that order; junction bases with no gene match: 7. Germline-derived CDR1 and CDR2 are SGHNT and YENEEA. CDR3 loop: CASSPEGTGADTQYF. CDR3 bases: TGTGCCAGCAGTCCCGAGGGGACAGGGGCAGATACGCAGTATTTT.

The chain has TRBV27 and TRBJ2-3; possibly TRBD2 for D (6 bases). V was cut by 4 bases and J by 2 bases, with 16 bases left in between. Germline CDR1 is MNHEY and CDR2 is SMNVEV (reference sequence). The CDR3 runs to 16 residues. The CDR3 nucleotides are TGTGCCAGCAGTTCTTACAGCGGGCGGGACACAGATACGCAGTATTTT. Its translation: CASSSYSGRDTDTQYF.

The V call is TRBV30, the J call TRBJ2-1; no definite D call. V dropped 2 bases and J dropped 0 bases, with 5 bases sitting between them. Germline CDR1 reads GTSNPN; CDR2 reads SVGIG (reference sequence). This CDR3 has 13 residues. The CDR3 DNA is TGTGCCTGGAGTAGCGCCTCCTACAATGAGCAGTTCTTC. Its protein is CAWSSASYNEQFF.

This sequence joins TRBV30 and TRBJ1-2; D uncertain. Per the germline V gene, CDR1 is GTSNPN and CDR2 is SVGIG (reference sequence). The CDR3 length is 11 residues. V lost 2 bases and J lost 8, with 9 bases in between. This CDR3 reads CAWSSAVGYTF. CDR3 nucleotides: TGTGCCTGGAGTTCCGCGGTCGGCTACACCTTC.

The CDR3 DNA sequence: TGTGCCAGCAGTTTAAGGCGGCAGGGAGGCACTGAAGCTTTCTTT. This translates into CASSLRRQGGTEAFF. V gene TRBV27 combines with J gene TRBJ1-1, with D tentatively TRBD1 (5 bases). This CDR3 has 15 amino acids. V dropped 2 bases and J dropped 4 bases, with 14 bases sitting between them. Per the germline V gene, CDR1 is MNHEY and CDR2 is SMNVEV (reference sequence).

The J gene is TRBJ2-7, the V gene TRBV6-5, with 8 positions matching TRBD1. Germline V gives CDR1 MNHEY, CDR2 SVGAGI. There are 15 residues in the CDR3. The junction had 7 bases not matched to a gene; V was cut back by 6 bases and J by 0 bases. The chain's CDR3 is CASSLGQESSYEQYF. The CDR3 nucleotides are TGTGCCAGCAGCCTGGGACAGGAAAGCTCCTACGAGCAGTACTTC.

The chain carries TRBV7-9 and TRBJ1-6; TRBD1 matches at 7 bases. Germline V gene sequence: CDR1 SEHNR, CDR2 FQNEAQ (reference sequence). The CDR3 has 15 amino acids. V gave up 4 bases and J gave up 7 bases; unmatched junction bases: 7. CDR3: CASSSSGQLNSPLHF. The CDR3 DNA is TGTGCCAGCAGCTCGTCGGGACAGTTAAATTCACCCCTCCACTTT.

The chain recombines TRBV7-9 with TRBJ1-4; D is unresolved. The CDR3 runs 14 residues. The V end was cut by 3 bases, the J end by 2 bases, with 7 bases between. From germline, CDR1 is SEHNR and CDR2 FQNEAQ (reference sequence). The CDR3 here is CASSFEGTNEKLFF. The DNA for the CDR3 is TGTGCCAGCAGCTTTGAGGGTACTAATGAAAAACTGTTTTTT.

The V call is TRBV6-1, the J call TRBJ1-1; 7 bases match TRBD1. The length of the CDR3 is 12 residues. J lost 11 bases, V lost 5 bases, and 8 bases had no gene match. Germline V CDR1 and CDR2: MNHNS, SASEGT. The CDR3 bases are TGTGCCAGCAGTCGGGACAGTTTTTGGGCTTTCTTT. This translates into CASSRDSFWAFF.